This TCR beta chain appears in the sequencing data of a study of cytomegalovirus exposure and HLA in healthy donors. The PCR ran on 60 Vbeta and 13 Jbeta primers. TCRdb keeps only in-frame clones here, not all; method: immunoSEQ multiplex PCR. Of approximately 170,000 clones detected, 85% appear once; the ten largest clones hold 1%. Study results and limitations: Confirmation was obtained in vitro that a few CMV-associated chains are specific for CMV antigens. Per a prior analysis, the majority of TCR beta V segments were productive roughly 87% or roughly 30% of the time. The only immune exposure information that was available was CMV serostatus.

Comments on this clone: What it binds is not known.

Germline trimming cut 4 bases from V and 8 bases from J; bases unmatched to any gene: 10. Per the germline V gene, CDR1 is SGHAT and CDR2 is FQNNGV. CDR3 length: 14 amino acids. This receptor was taken from a boy aged 2 to 9 in good health and CMV-seronegative. Sequenced: PBMCs. The chain combines TRBV11-2 with TRBJ1-1; 7 bases are shared with TRBD1. The CDR3 sequence: CASSSLRQGQEAFF. The CDR3 DNA follows: TGTGCCAGCAGCTCCCTTAGACAGGGTCAAGAAGCTTTCTTT.